The 24 T cell receptor beta chains below come from one sample, sequenced in a study of OX40 agonist ivuxolimab in advanced cancers. Profiled with immunoSEQ multiplex PCR; TCRdb holds only in-frame clones, not every one. The data show roughly 62,000 clones, approximately 80% seen once. This specimen consisted of CD4+ or CD8+ T cells sorted from blood, obtained in a trial of the OX40 agonist ivuxolimab. These receptors were obtained from an adult with an advanced solid tumor such as melanoma, head and neck, liver or kidney cancer.

The CDR3 sequence is CASSEWTGSSKNIQYF. CDR3 coding DNA: TGTGCCAGCAGTGAATGGACAGGTAGTTCCAAAAACATTCAGTACTTC. The chain carries TRBV6-1 and TRBJ2-4, with 7 bases identical to TRBD1. Trimming took 2 bases from V and 2 from J; bases not matched to a gene: 6. The germline V gene has CDR1 MNHNS and CDR2 SASEGT. The CDR3 covers 16 residues.

V gene TRBV18 combines with J gene TRBJ1-5; TRBD1 matches at 8 bases. The CDR3 is 15 residues long. Germline V gives CDR1 KGHSH, CDR2 LQKENI. The trim removed 3 bases at V and 2 bases at J, leaving 3 bases unmatched. DNA of the CDR3: TGTGCCAGCTCACCCCCGGGACAGGGCAATCAGCCCCAGCATTTT. Protein sequence: CASSPPGQGNQPQHF. The whole variable domain, remainder taken from reference TRBV18 and TRBJ1-5, is NAGVMQNPRHLVRRRGQEARLRCSPMKGHSHVYWYRQLPEEGLKFMVYLQKENIIDESGMPKERFSAEFPKEGPSILRIQQVVRGDSAAYFCASSPPGQGNQPQHFGDGTRLSIL.

The chain carries TRBV2 and TRBJ2-2, with no clear D. Per the germline V gene, CDR1 is SNHLY and CDR2 is FYNNEI. The CDR3 has 15 amino acids. Trimming shortened V by 6 bases and J by 1 base, and 12 bases separated the two germline ends. The CDR3 reads CASSLVTGNTGELFF. CDR3 DNA sequence: TGTGCCAGCAGCCTAGTAACGGGGAACACCGGGGAGCTGTTTTTT.

This clone was counted only a few times. The gene calls are TRBV9 and TRBJ2-3; 8 bases map to TRBD2. The CDR3 contains 14 residues. V shed 3 bases and J 3 bases; nucleotides not matched to a gene: 3. Germline V CDR1 and CDR2: SGDLS, YYNGEE. The CDR3: CASSDSGATDTQYF. CDR3 sequence (DNA): TGTGCCAGCAGCGATAGCGGGGCAACAGATACGCAGTATTTT. Variable domain in full (rest from reference TRBV9 and TRBJ2-3): DSGVTQTPKHLITATGQRVTLRCSPRSGDLSVYWYQQSLDQGLQFLIQYYNGEERAKGNILERFSAQQFPDLHSELNLSSLELGDSALYFCASSDSGATDTQYFGPGTRLTVL.

The rearrangement joins TRBV19 to TRBJ2-5; 8 nucleotides align to TRBD1. The CDR3 consists of 13 residues. Trimming removed 6 bases from V and 4 bases from J; junction bases left unmatched: 4. In germline, CDR1 is LNHDA, CDR2 SQIVND (reference sequence). The CDR3 loop is CASSPTGAETQYF. The CDR3 DNA reads TGTGCCAGTAGCCCGACAGGGGCAGAGACCCAGTACTTC.

The chain combines TRBV28 with TRBJ1-2; 8 bases agree with TRBD1. The CDR3 runs 13 residues. V gave up 6 bases and J gave up 4 bases; unmatched junction bases: 4. From germline, CDR1 is MDHEN and CDR2 SYDVKM. CDR3 amino acids: CASSTGQVYGYTF. CDR3 nucleotide sequence: TGTGCCAGCAGCACGGGACAGGTCTATGGCTACACCTTC.

The genes are TRBV9 and TRBJ2-1; D unclear. V lost 0 bases and J 4 bases, leaving 14 bases between the germline ends. The CDR3 consists of 16 residues. Germline V gene sequence: CDR1 SGDLS, CDR2 YYNGEE. CDR3 DNA: TGTGCCAGCAGCGTAGAAGGGCAGCGTAGTTACAATGAGCAGTTCTTC. Amino acid sequence: CASSVEGQRSYNEQFF.

The chain uses TRBV5-1 and TRBJ1-3; D gene ambiguous. CDR3 size: 15 residues. CDR1 SGHRS and CDR2 YFSETQ come from the germline V gene. V was trimmed by 0 bases and J by 2 bases, leaving 9 bases between them. The CDR3 loop is CASSLDTAAGNTIYF. The CDR3 coding sequence is TGCGCCAGCAGCTTGGACACAGCCGCTGGAAACACCATATATTTT.

The chain uses TRBV19 and TRBJ1-1; D remains unclear. Germline V gene lookup returns CDR1 LNHDA and CDR2 SQIVND (reference sequence). CDR3 length: 14 amino acids. V gave up 9 bases and J gave up 0 bases, with 14 bases separating them. CDR3: CASTPTAMNTEAFF. CDR3 DNA sequence: TGTGCCAGCACCCCTACAGCGATGAACACTGAAGCTTTCTTT.

This rearrangement joins TRBV29-1 to TRBJ2-2; 7 bases match TRBD1. V dropped 7 bases and J dropped 1; count of bases not matched to a gene: 6. Germline CDR1 and CDR2: SQVTM and ANQGSEA. The CDR3 is 14 amino acids. The CDR3 DNA reads as TGCAGCGCGGGACAGACCTTGAACACCGGGGAGCTGTTTTTT. Translated, it gives CSAGQTLNTGELFF.

This clone was counted a few times. The chain links TRBV7-8 to TRBJ1-5; D remains ambiguous. Germline CDR1 is SGHVS and CDR2 is FQNEAQ. CDR3 length equals 18 residues. V was shortened by 5 bases and J by 0 bases, with 20 bases between the two germline ends. This chain's CDR3 is CASSPGLGATYSNQPQHF. The DNA for the CDR3 is TGTGCCAGCAGCCCCGGTCTCGGCGCAACGTATAGCAATCAGCCCCAGCATTTT. The full variable domain, completed using reference TRBV7-8 and TRBJ1-5, is GAGVSQSPRYKVAKRGQDVALRCDPISGHVSLFWYQQALGQGPEFLTYFQNEAQLDKSGLPSDRFFAERPEGSVSTLKIQRTQQEDSAVYLCASSPGLGATYSNQPQHFGDGTRLSIL.

V is TRBV6-5 and J is TRBJ2-3; D uncertain. Germline V gene lookup returns CDR1 MNHEY and CDR2 SVGAGI. The CDR3 sequence is 16 residues long. V dropped 0 bases and J dropped 9 bases, with 19 bases sitting between them. CDR3 sequence reads: CASSYSRSSQMATQYF. DNA for the CDR3: TGTGCCAGCAGTTACTCTCGATCCTCACAGATGGCAACGCAGTATTTT.

This clone was picked up one time. The genes are TRBV13 and TRBJ2-5, with 7 bases lining up with TRBD2. The germline V gene encodes CDR1 PRHDT and CDR2 FYEKMQ (reference sequence). CDR3 length: 14 amino acids. V trimming: 5 bases; J trimming: 5 bases; junction bases outside the gene matches: 8. The CDR3 sequence: CASSPFGGVETQYF. CDR3 sequence (DNA): TGTGCCAGCAGCCCCTTTGGGGGGGTCGAGACCCAGTACTTC.

The table lists this clone with a count of one. This rearrangement joins TRBV2 to TRBJ2-7; D not certain. The CDR3 totals 13 residues. Deletions cut 8 bases from V and 4 bases from J, with 15 bases between. CDR1 is SNHLY, CDR2 FYNNEI, per germline. The chain's CDR3 is CASGLIQEYEQYF. CDR3 sequence (DNA): TGTGCCAGCGGGCTGATTCAGGAATACGAGCAGTACTTC.

This chain connects TRBV21-1 to TRBJ2-5; TRBD2, the table's D call, lacks a check against the DNA. TRBV21-1 represents a pseudogene. The CDR3 has 18 residues. The CDR3 DNA follows: TGTGCCAGCAGCAAAGGGGCTATAGCGGGGGGGCTCCAAGAGACCCAGTACTTC. This sequence encodes CASSKGAIAGGLQETQYF.

This chain links TRBV19 with TRBJ1-2; 9 positions match TRBD1. CDR3 size: 14 residues. V was clipped by 8 bases and J by 4 bases; unmatched bases: 8. CDR1 is LNHDA and CDR2 is SQIVND in the germline V gene (reference sequence). CDR3 nucleotide sequence: TGTGCCAGTTCCCCCGGGACAGGGCCCTATGGCTACACCTTC. Translated: CASSPGTGPYGYTF.

This clone was picked up one time. This chain links TRBV6-5 with TRBJ2-7, with a weak D call TRBD2 (6 bases). CDR3 length: 14 amino acids. With 2 bases removed from V and 4 bases from J, the gap between germline ends came to 12 bases. Germline CDR1 MNHEY, CDR2 SVGAGI. CDR3 sequence (DNA): TGTGCCAGCAGTTACGCGGGGCCCGGATACGAGCAGTACTTC. Protein sequence: CASSYAGPGYEQYF.

V gene TRBV10-3 combines with J gene TRBJ2-5; D remains unclear. The J call may be faulty, since TRBJ2-7 better matches the DNA end. The germline V gene encodes CDR1 ENHRY and CDR2 SYGVKD. The CDR3 has 13 residues. Written as DNA, the CDR3 is TGTGCCATCAGTGAACCTCAGGTCCACGAGCAGTACTTC. It yields the protein CAISEPQVHEQYF.

The rearrangement uses TRBV7-2 and TRBJ2-2, with D perhaps being TRBD1 or TRBD2 (6 bases each). CDR1 and CDR2 from the germline V gene are SGHTA and FQGNSA. CDR3 length: 16 amino acids. Trimming stripped 4 bases from V and 0 bases from J, with 12 bases between. The CDR3 loop reads CASSSFGGPNTGELFF. CDR3 nucleotide sequence: TGTGCCAGCAGCTCATTCGGGGGCCCGAACACCGGGGAGCTGTTTTTT.

V usage is TRBV19 and J usage is TRBJ2-7; maybe TRBD1 (6 bases). Trimming shortened V by 4 bases and J by 2 bases, and 9 bases separated the two germline ends. Germline V gene lookup returns CDR1 LNHDA and CDR2 SQIVND (reference sequence). This CDR3 region has 13 residues. CDR3 in amino acids: CASSRGLAYEQYF. CDR3 sequence (DNA): TGTGCCAGTAGTAGGGGGCTGGCCTACGAGCAGTACTTC.

This chain links TRBV7-2 with TRBJ1-2, with TRBD1 as a possible D gene (5 bases). There are 16 residues in the CDR3. Germline assignment: CDR1 SGHTA and CDR2 FQGNSA. Trimming left V 2 bases short and J 6 bases short, with 19 bases between. CDR3 loop: CASSLRARGQGNGYTF. DNA of the CDR3: TGTGCCAGCAGCTTACGTGCTCGAGGGCAGGGAAATGGCTACACCTTC.

The CDR3 nucleotides are TGTGCCAGCAGTGAACTGGGGACAGGGTTTGATGAGCAGTTCTTC. Amino acids: CASSELGTGFDEQFF. The chain employs TRBV6-1 and TRBJ2-1; 9 bases map to TRBD1. The length of the CDR3 is 15 residues. Germline trimming cut 2 bases from V and 8 bases from J; bases unmatched to any gene: 7. Germline V CDR1 and CDR2: MNHNS, SASEGT.

The chain employs TRBV19 and TRBJ2-3; D is unclear. Per germline, CDR1 LNHDA and CDR2 SQIVND (reference sequence). The CDR3 loop spans 17 amino acids. V lost 3 bases and J lost 4, with 20 bases in between. The CDR3 here is CASSMTSRFGGPDTQYF. CDR3 DNA: TGTGCCAGTAGTATGACGTCTAGATTTGGCGGCCCAGATACGCAGTATTTT. Filled out from reference TRBV19 and TRBJ2-3, the complete variable domain reads DGGITQSPKYLFRKEGQNVTLSCEQNLNHDAMYWYRQDPGQGLRLIYYSQIVNDFQKGDIAEGYSVSREKKESFPLTVTSAQKNPTAFYLCASSMTSRFGGPDTQYFGPGTRLTVL.

The chain recombines TRBV6-6 with TRBJ1-1, with 9 bases matching TRBD1. The CDR3 sequence is 16 residues long. Germline CDR1 MNHNY, CDR2 SVGAGI (reference sequence). The ends lost 7 bases at V and 4 bases at J; junction bases unmatched: 13. The CDR3 DNA reads as TGTGCCAGCATCCCACCCGGGGGGACAGGGACCACTGAAGCTTTCTTT. Its translation: CASIPPGGTGTTEAFF.